The source of this T cell receptor beta chain is a study of blood T cells in healthy people across ages. Trimming removed 3 bases from V and 2 bases from J, with 6 bases in between. The CDR3 has 13 residues. In germline, CDR1 is SGHAT, CDR2 FQNNGV. This clonotype was seen a handful of times. A second PCR, run for about 7 to 11 cycles, used a sample-barcoded 5' primer plus a J-beta primer mix. MiXCR was run by TCRdb on the 5' RACE reads, yielding one entry per CDR3 protein. The sample yields about 940,000 distinct CDR3 sequences, approximately 49% seen once. The source material was blood. This chain joins TRBV11-2 and TRBJ2-3, with D hard to call. This TCR was recovered from a man aged 30 to 45 in good health. The CDR3 DNA reads as TGTGCCAGCAGCTTGGCTTTCACAGATACGCAGTATTTT. Amino acids: CASSLAFTDTQYF.